The rows below give T cell receptor beta chains drawn from one sample of a study of blood T cells in healthy people across ages. TCRdb used MiXCR to reprocess the 5' RACE reads, holding one entry per CDR3 protein. The sample has over a million distinct CDR3 sequences, roughly 59% seen once. The sample taken for sequencing was blood. Source of these receptors: a man younger than 35 in good health. Both conserved end residues are part of each CDR3. D genes are given only for firm matches. The size of a clone is reported for some rows only, either as once, few or many, or as a class for expanded clones.

TRBJ2-5 - - TRBV6-5 15 TGTGCCAGCAGTTACTCAGGCAGCCCAGGGGAGACCCAGTACTTC CASSYSGSPGETQYF
TRBJ2-7 - - TRBV12-3/TRBV12-4 12 TGTGCCAGCAGAGGACCAGACTACGAGCAGTACTTC CASRGPDYEQYF
TRBJ2-7 TRBD2 few TRBV10-3 14 TGTGCCATCAAACTAGCGGGACCTATGGGCGAGCAGTACTTC CAIKLAGPMGEQYF
TRBJ2-1 - - TRBV10-1 15 TGCGCCAGCAGTGAGAGGATTCAAGTCTACAATGAGCAGTTCTTC CASSERIQVYNEQFF
TRBJ2-5 TRBD2 - TRBV15 17 TGTGCCACCAGCAGAGATCGGCTAGCGGGGGGGCAAGAGACCCAGTACTTC CATSRDRLAGGQETQYF
TRBJ2-3 TRBD2 - TRBV19 16 TGTGCCAGTAGAAATAGCGGGATAGAGGGCACAGATACGCAGTATTTT CASRNSGIEGTDTQYF
TRBJ1-1 TRBD1 once TRBV20-1 17 TGCAGTGCTTGGACAGGCCTTAAAGCTCCGTTGAACACTGAAGCTTTCTTT CSAWTGLKAPLNTEAFF
TRBJ2-7 TRBD1 - TRBV2 15 TGTGCCAGCAGTGAATTCGGGGACAGGGGTTACGAGCAGTACTTC CASSEFGDRGYEQYF
TRBJ1-2 - few TRBV25-1 14 TGTGCCAGCAGTACAGTCAGCTTCCCCTATGGCTACACCTTC CASSTVSFPYGYTF
TRBJ2-3 TRBD2 - TRBV4-1 17 TGCGCCAGCAGCCATCCCACGTCTAGCGGGTTCGTAGATACGCAGTATTTT CASSHPTSSGFVDTQYF
TRBJ2-5 - few TRBV20-1 15 TGCAGTGCCCCCCGCGAGGCACAGGCCAGAGAGACCCAGTACTTC CSAPREAQARETQYF
TRBJ2-5 - - TRBV2 13 TGTGCCAGCATCCCAACCAGGGAAGAGACCCAGTACTTC CASIPTREETQYF
TRBJ2-7 - - TRBV14 15 TGTGCCAGCAGCCAAAGGGGGGGAATCTACAATGAGCAGTACTTC CASSQRGGIYNEQYF
TRBJ2-7 - - TRBV15 12 TGTGCCACCAGCAGATCAAGCGGCGGGCAGTACTTC CATSRSSGGQYF
TRBJ1-2 - - TRBV4-1 14 TGCGCCAGCAGCCCGAGAGGTGAGATCTCTGGCTACACCTTC CASSPRGEISGYTF
TRBJ2-7 - - TRBV24-1 14 TGTGCCACCAGTGAAACGGGGCGCTACAATGAGCAGTACTTC CATSETGRYNEQYF
TRBJ2-7 - few TRBV7-6 14 TGTGCCAGCACTGCGGGCGGGATCCCCTACGAGCAGTACTTC CASTAGGIPYEQYF
TRBJ2-7 - - TRBV6-5 15 TGTGCCAGCAGTTACTCGAATAGAGGGATGAACGAGCAGTACTTC CASSYSNRGMNEQYF
TRBJ2-3 TRBD2 - TRBV6-5 15 TGTGCCAGCAGCGACCCGCTAGCGGGCACAGATACGCAGTATTTT CASSDPLAGTDTQYF
TRBJ2-7 - - TRBV6-1 15 TGTGCCAGCAGTGAGCCGGCCGGGGGGCGGTACGAGCAGTACTTC CASSEPAGGRYEQYF
TRBJ2-7 - - TRBV4-1 17 TGCGCCAGCAGCCAAGTAATTTCGAGGCGGGGTGGATACGAGCAGTACTTC CASSQVISRRGGYEQYF
TRBJ1-2 - - TRBV28 18 TGTGCCAGCAATCAAGGCGCTGGGGGACTGGTGCCCCCCTATGGCTACACCTTC CASNQGAGGLVPPYGYTF
TRBJ2-5 - few TRBV12-5 14 TGTGCTAGTGGTTTGCCAGGGTACCAAGAGACCCAGTACTTC CASGLPGYQETQYF
TRBJ2-3 - - TRBV27 18 TGTGCCAGCAGCACAGCGGCACGGGAGACGCACAGTCAAGATACGCAGTATTTT CASSTAARETHSQDTQYF
TRBJ1-1 - few TRBV7-9 15 TGTGCCAGCAGCTTAGTCCCGAACCAAGACACTGAAGCTTTCTTT CASSLVPNQDTEAFF
TRBJ1-2 - few TRBV12-3/TRBV12-4 14 TGTGCCAGCAGCCGAGTAACAGGGACGGGGGGCTACACCTTC CASSRVTGTGGYTF
TRBJ2-7 - - TRBV10-3 14 TGTGCCATCAGAACGGGGGGCGGATCCTACGAGCAGTACTTC CAIRTGGGSYEQYF
TRBJ2-2 - - TRBV15 13 TGTGCCACCAGCAGAGATTTTACAGGGGAGCTGTTTTTT CATSRDFTGELFF
TRBJ2-3 - - TRBV28 17 TGTGCCAGCAGCCCCCGGAGGGGGGGCGCGAGCACAGATACGCAGTATTTT CASSPRRGGASTDTQYF
TRBJ1-6 TRBD1 few TRBV5-1 18 TGCGCCAGCAGCTTGACAGGGGGCCGCCAAGAAGAGAATTCACCCCTCCACTTT CASSLTGGRQEENSPLHF
TRBJ2-3 TRBD2 - TRBV25-1 15 TGTGCCAGCAGTGACATGGCGGGGGTTACAGATACGCAGTATTTT CASSDMAGVTDTQYF
TRBJ1-1 - - TRBV12-3/TRBV12-4 11 TGTGCCAGCAGCCGAACCACTGAAGCTTTCTTT CASSRTTEAFF
TRBJ2-5 - - TRBV28 17 TGTGCCAGCAGCCAGGACAGGGGAACGGGACTAGTTGAGACCCAGTACTTC CASSQDRGTGLVETQYF
TRBJ2-5 TRBD1 - TRBV13 15 TGTGCCAGCAGCCAACCGGGACAGGGGTCGGAGACCCAGTACTTC CASSQPGQGSETQYF
TRBJ2-3 TRBD2 few TRBV12-3/TRBV12-4 13 TGTGCCACTAGACTAGCGGGGGCAGATACGCAGTATTTT CATRLAGADTQYF
TRBJ2-1 - - TRBV7-9 16 TGTGCCAGCAGCTTAGTTCGGGGGACCTCCTACAATGAGCAGTTCTTC CASSLVRGTSYNEQFF
TRBJ2-7 - - TRBV29-1 12 TGCAGCGTTGAAGTCACAGGACAGCAGCAGTACTTC CSVEVTGQQQYF
TRBJ1-5 - - TRBV20-1 14 TGCAGTGCTAGAGGTGGGGCTAGCAATCAGCCCCAGCATTTT CSARGGASNQPQHF
TRBJ2-1 - - TRBV4-1 16 TGCGCCAGCAGCCAAGTTCCGGTGTTGTTAGACCGTGAGCAGTTCTTC CASSQVPVLLDREQFF
TRBJ2-1 - once TRBV12-3/TRBV12-4 13 TGTGCCAGCAGTGTAGTGGCAGACAATGAGCAGTTCTTC CASSVVADNEQFF
TRBJ1-1 - once TRBV20-1 13 TGCAGTGCTCAACGAACAGGGCGCACTGAAGCTTTCTTT CSAQRTGRTEAFF
TRBJ1-2 TRBD1 - TRBV20-1 14 TGCAGTGCAGCGTCCCGGGACAGGGCCTATGGCTACACCTTC CSAASRDRAYGYTF
TRBJ1-1 - few TRBV6-5 12 TGTGCCAGCAGTTACCGCTACACTGAAGCTTTCTTT CASSYRYTEAFF
TRBJ2-5 - - TRBV4-2 16 TGTGCCAGCAGCCAAGGAGAAACAGGCGTTCAAGAGACCCAGTACTTC CASSQGETGVQETQYF
TRBJ2-4 - - TRBV5-1 14 TGCGCCAGCAGCTTGGACGGACAGTATGACATTCAGTACTTC CASSLDGQYDIQYF
TRBJ2-3 - once TRBV7-2 13 TGTGCCAGCAGCTTATGGGGCAGGGATACGCAGTATTTT CASSLWGRDTQYF
TRBJ1-2 - few TRBV20-1 13 TGCAGTGCTAGAGCAAACAGGAACTATGGCTACACCTTC CSARANRNYGYTF
TRBJ2-4 - few TRBV29-1 12 TGCAGCGTCGTAAAAGGACCAAACATTCAGTACTTC CSVVKGPNIQYF
TRBJ2-3 - few TRBV6-4 15 TGTGCCAGCAGTGACTCGAGTGGGGGCACAGATACGCAGTATTTT CASSDSSGGTDTQYF